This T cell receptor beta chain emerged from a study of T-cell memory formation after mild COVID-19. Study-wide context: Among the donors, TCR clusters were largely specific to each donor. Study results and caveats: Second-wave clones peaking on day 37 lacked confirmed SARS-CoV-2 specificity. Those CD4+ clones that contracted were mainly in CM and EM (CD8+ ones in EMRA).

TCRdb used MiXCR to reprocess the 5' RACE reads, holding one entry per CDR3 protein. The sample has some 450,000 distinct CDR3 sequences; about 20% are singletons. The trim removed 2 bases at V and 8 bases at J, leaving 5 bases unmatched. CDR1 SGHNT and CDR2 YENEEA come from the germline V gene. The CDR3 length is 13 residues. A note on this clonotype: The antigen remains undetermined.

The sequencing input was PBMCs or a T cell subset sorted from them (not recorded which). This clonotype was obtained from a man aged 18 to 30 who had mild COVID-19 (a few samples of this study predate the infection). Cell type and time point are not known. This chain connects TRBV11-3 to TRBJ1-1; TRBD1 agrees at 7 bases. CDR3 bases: TGTGCCAGCAGCTTAACCAGGGGGATCGAAGCTTTCTTT. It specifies CASSLTRGIEAFF. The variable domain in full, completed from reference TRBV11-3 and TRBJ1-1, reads EAGVVQSPRYKIIEKKQPVAFWCNPISGHNTLYWYLQNLGQGPELLIRYENEEAVDDSQLPKDRFSAERLKGVDSTLKIQPAELGDSAVYLCASSLTRGIEAFFGQGTRLTVV.